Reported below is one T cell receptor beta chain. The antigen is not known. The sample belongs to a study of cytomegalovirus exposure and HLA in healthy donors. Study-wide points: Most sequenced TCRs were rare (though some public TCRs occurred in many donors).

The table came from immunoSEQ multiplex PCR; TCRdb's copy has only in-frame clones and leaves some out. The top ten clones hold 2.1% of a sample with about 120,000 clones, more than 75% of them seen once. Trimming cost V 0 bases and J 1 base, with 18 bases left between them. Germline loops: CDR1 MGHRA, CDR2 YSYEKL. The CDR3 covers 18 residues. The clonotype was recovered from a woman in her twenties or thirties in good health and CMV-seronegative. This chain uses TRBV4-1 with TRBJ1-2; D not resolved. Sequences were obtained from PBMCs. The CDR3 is CASSQEGFGNQINYGYTF. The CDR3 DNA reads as TGCGCCAGCAGCCAAGAGGGGTTCGGGAATCAGATTAACTATGGCTACACCTTC.